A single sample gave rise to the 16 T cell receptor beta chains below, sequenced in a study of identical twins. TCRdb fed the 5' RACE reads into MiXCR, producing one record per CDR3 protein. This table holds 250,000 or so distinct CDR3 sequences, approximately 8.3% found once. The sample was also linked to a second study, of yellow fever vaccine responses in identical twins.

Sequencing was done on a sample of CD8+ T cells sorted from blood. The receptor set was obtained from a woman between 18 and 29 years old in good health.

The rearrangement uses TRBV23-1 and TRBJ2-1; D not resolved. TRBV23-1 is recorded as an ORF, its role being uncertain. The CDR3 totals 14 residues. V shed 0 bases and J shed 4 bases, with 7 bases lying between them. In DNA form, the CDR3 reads TGCGCCAGCAGTCAATCGCGGATTTACAATGAGCAGTTCTTC. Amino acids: CASSQSRIYNEQFF.

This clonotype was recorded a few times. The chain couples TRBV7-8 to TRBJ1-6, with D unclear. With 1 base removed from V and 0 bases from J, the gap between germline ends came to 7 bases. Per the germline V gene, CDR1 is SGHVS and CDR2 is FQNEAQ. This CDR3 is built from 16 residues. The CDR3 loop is CASSLVGSSYNSPLHF. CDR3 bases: TGTGCCAGCAGCTTAGTTGGGAGCTCCTATAATTCACCCCTCCACTTT.

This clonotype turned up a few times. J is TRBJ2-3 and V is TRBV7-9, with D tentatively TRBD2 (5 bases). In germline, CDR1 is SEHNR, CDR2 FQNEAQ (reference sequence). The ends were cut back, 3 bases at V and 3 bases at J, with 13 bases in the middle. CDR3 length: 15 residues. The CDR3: CASSLVDGGTDTQYF. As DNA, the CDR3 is TGTGCCAGCAGCTTGGTAGACGGAGGTACAGATACGCAGTATTTT. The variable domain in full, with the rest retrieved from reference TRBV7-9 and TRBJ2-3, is DTGVSQNPRHKITKRGQNVTFRCDPISEHNRLYWYRQTLGQGPEFLTYFQNEAQLEKSRLLSDRFSAERPKGSFSTLEIQRTEQGDSAMYLCASSLVDGGTDTQYFGPGTRLTVL.

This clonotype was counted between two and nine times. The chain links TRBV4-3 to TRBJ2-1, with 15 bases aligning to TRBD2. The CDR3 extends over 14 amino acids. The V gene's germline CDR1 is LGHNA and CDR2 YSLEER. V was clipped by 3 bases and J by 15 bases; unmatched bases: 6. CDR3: CASSQTGLAGGMFF. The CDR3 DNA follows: TGCGCCAGCAGCCAGACGGGACTAGCGGGAGGCATGTTCTTC.

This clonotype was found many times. CDR3 residues: CSVTGRNTEAFF. The CDR3 nucleotides read TGCAGCGTAACAGGGAGGAACACTGAAGCTTTCTTT. The rearrangement joins TRBV29-1 to TRBJ1-1; TRBD1 is a possible D gene (6 bases). Looked up from germline, CDR1 is SQVTM and CDR2 is ANQGSEA. CDR3 length: 12 residues. Between the trimmed V and J ends, which lost 6 bases and 1 base, there was a span of 9 bases.

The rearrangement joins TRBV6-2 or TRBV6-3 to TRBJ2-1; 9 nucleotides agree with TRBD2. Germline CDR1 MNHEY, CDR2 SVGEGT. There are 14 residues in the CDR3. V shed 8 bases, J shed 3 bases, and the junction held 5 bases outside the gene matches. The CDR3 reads CASSLAGIYNEQFF. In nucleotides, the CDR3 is TGTGCCAGCTCTCTAGCGGGGATCTACAATGAGCAGTTCTTC.

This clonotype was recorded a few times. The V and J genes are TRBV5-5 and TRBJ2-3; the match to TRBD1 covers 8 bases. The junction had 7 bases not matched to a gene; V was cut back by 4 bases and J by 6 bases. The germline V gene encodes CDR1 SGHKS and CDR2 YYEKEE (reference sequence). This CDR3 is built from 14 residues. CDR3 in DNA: TGTGCCAGCAGCCCACGGACAGGGCTTGATACGCAGTATTTT. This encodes CASSPRTGLDTQYF.

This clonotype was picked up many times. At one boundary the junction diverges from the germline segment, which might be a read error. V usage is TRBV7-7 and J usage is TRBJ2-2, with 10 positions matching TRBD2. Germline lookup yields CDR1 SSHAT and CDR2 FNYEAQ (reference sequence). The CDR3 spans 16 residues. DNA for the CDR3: TGTGCTAGCAGCCTCGGGACTAGCGTCGGGACCGGGGAGCTGTTTTTT. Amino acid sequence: CASSLGTSVGTGELFF.

CDR3 coding DNA: TGTGCCAGCAGTTTTACCACCGGGGAGCTGTTTTTT. It is translated as CASSFTTGELFF. The chain joins TRBV11-2 to TRBJ2-2; no definite D call. V was shortened by 6 bases and J by 4 bases, with 6 bases between the two germline ends. CDR3 length: 12 residues. Germline CDR1 SGHAT, CDR2 FQNNGV.

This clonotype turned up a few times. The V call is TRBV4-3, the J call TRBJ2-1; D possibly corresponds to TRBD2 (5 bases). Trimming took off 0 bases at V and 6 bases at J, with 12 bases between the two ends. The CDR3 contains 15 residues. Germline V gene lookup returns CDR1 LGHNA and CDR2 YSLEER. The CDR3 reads CASSQDRGLANEQFF. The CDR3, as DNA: TGCGCCAGCAGCCAAGATCGTGGGCTAGCCAATGAGCAGTTCTTC.

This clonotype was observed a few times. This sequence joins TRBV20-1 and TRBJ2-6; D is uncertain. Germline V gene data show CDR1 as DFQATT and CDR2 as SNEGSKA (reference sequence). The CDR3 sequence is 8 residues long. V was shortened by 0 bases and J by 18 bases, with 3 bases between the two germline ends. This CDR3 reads CSAREETF. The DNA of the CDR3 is TGCAGTGCTAGAGAAGAGACTTTC.

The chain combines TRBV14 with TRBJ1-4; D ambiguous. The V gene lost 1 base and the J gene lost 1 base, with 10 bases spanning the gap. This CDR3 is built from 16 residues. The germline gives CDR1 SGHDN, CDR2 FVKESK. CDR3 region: CASSQVPRQTNEKLFF. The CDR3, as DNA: TGTGCCAGCAGCCAAGTCCCCAGACAAACTAATGAAAAACTGTTTTTT.

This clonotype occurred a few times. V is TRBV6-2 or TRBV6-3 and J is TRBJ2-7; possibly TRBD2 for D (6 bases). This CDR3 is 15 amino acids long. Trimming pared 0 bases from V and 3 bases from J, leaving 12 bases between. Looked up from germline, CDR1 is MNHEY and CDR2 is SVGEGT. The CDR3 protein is CASSYSRENGYEQYF. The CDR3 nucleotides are TGTGCCAGCAGTTACTCTCGGGAGAATGGCTACGAGCAGTACTTC.

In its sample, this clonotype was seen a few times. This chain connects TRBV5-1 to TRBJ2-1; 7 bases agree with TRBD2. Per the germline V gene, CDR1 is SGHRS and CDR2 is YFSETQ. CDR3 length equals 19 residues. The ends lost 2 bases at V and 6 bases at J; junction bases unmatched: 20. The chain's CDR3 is CASSFQPLVREGWANEQFF. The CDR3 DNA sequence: TGCGCCAGCAGCTTCCAACCCCTAGTGAGGGAGGGGTGGGCCAATGAGCAGTTCTTC.

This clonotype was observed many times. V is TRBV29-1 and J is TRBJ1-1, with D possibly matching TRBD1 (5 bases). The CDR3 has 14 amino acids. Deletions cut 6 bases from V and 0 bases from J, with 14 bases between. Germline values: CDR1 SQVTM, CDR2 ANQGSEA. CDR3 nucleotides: TGCAGCGTGGATGCCGGGACGGTGAACACTGAAGCTTTCTTT. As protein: CSVDAGTVNTEAFF.

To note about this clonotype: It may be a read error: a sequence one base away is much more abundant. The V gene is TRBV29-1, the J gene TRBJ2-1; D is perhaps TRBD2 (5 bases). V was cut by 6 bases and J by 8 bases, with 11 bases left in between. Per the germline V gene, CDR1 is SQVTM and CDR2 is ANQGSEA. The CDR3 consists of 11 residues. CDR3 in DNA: TGCAGCGTGACTACAGCAGATGAGCAGTTCTTC. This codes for CSVTTADEQFF.